These 31 T cell receptor beta chains originate from one sample sequenced in a study of post-analysis software for immune sequencing data. Their antigens are not known. Findings and limits, study-wide: Patients showed TRBV5-6, TRBV5-1 and TRBV20-1 among roughly 5 TRBV segments more frequent than in controls.

Researchers reported that TCR beta cDNA libraries carried unique molecular identifiers. TCRdb redid the calling of the PCR reads with MiXCR, one entry per CDR3 protein. The sample lists hundreds of thousands of distinct CDR3 sequences, approximately 53% occurring once. What was sequenced was blood. These receptors all stem from a girl aged 5 to 17 with multiple sclerosis.

The chain couples TRBV7-3 to TRBJ1-6; 10 bases align to TRBD1. V gave up 0 bases and J gave up 9 bases; unmatched junction bases: 8. From germline, CDR1 is SGHTA and CDR2 FQGTGA. CDR3 length: 17 residues. The CDR3: CASSLTAPGQGRSPLHF. CDR3 sequence (DNA): TGTGCCAGCAGCTTAACTGCCCCGGGACAGGGGCGTTCACCCCTCCACTTT.

The gene calls are TRBV27 and TRBJ2-5; 11 positions agree with TRBD1. Germline CDR1 and CDR2: MNHEY and SMNVEV (reference sequence). V lost 5 bases to trimming and J lost 11 bases; unmatched junction nucleotides: 10. The CDR3 runs 14 residues. CDR3 coding DNA: TGTGCCAGCAGTCCGGGACAGGGGGAGACTGAGCAGTACTTC. It encodes CASSPGQGETEQYF.

The CDR3 bases are TGTGCCAGCAGAGTAGGACGGAAAGAGACCCAGTACTTC. Encoded protein: CASRVGRKETQYF. The V gene is TRBV2, the J gene TRBJ2-7; D not certain. The better agreement between TRBJ2-5 and the DNA end casts doubt on the J call. Germline V CDR1 and CDR2: SNHLY, FYNNEI. The CDR3 covers 13 residues.

The chain links TRBV20-1 to TRBJ2-1; weak D call: TRBD1 (6 bases). CDR1 and CDR2 from the germline V gene are DFQATT and SNEGSKA (reference sequence). The CDR3 length is 11 residues. For the CDR3, the DNA is TGCAGCGGGACCTGGGGGCGAGAGCAGTTCTTC. Its protein is CSGTWGREQFF.

The chain has TRBV27 and TRBJ1-4; D possibly corresponds to TRBD1 (6 bases). Trimming cost V 6 bases and J 7 bases, with 18 bases left between them. This CDR3 spans 15 amino acids. Germline values: CDR1 MNHEY, CDR2 SMNVEV (reference sequence). The DNA of the CDR3 is TGTGCCAGCAGACATACTGCAGGGGCGGGTGAAAAACTGTTTTTT. Its translation is CASRHTAGAGEKLFF.

The CDR3 DNA follows: TGTGCCAGCAGCTTCGAAGTAACCTACGAGCAGTACTTC. Translation gives CASSFEVTYEQYF. V gene TRBV5-6 combines with J gene TRBJ2-7; D unresolved. Trimming stripped 2 bases from V and 2 bases from J, with 8 bases between. CDR1 and CDR2 from the germline V gene are SGHDT and YYEEEE. The CDR3 is 13 residues long.

This sequence joins TRBV12-3 or TRBV12-4 and TRBJ2-7; D is ambiguous. This CDR3 region has 14 residues. The ends were cut back, 0 bases at V and 0 bases at J, with 6 bases in the middle. The CDR3, as DNA: TGTGCCAGCAGTTTAGCGGACCTCTCCTACGAGCAGTACTTC. Amino acids: CASSLADLSYEQYF.

The CDR3 sequence is CASSPRLNREVITMEETQYF. The CDR3 nucleotides read TGTGCCAGCAGCCCACGCCTAAACAGGGAGGTTATTACCATGGAAGAGACCCAGTACTTC. The chain has TRBV7-6 and TRBJ2-5; D might be TRBD1 or TRBD2, each matching 6 bases. CDR3 length equals 20 residues. V lost 5 bases to trimming and J lost 3 bases, with 31 bases between them. CDR1 and CDR2 (germline): SGHVS, FNYEAQ.

V usage is TRBV5-5 and J usage is TRBJ1-5; D perhaps matches TRBD1 (5 bases). Germline V lookup: CDR1 SGHKS, CDR2 YYEKEE (reference sequence). The CDR3 loop spans 14 amino acids. Trimming left V 7 bases short and J 4 bases short, with 15 bases between. The chain's CDR3 is CASGRAGRNQPQHF. The CDR3 nucleotides read TGTGCCAGCGGCCGAGCGGGGCGGAATCAGCCCCAGCATTTT.

The CDR3 region is CASSFDNLAGGGGEQFF. The CDR3 DNA reads as TGTGCCAGCAGTTTCGACAACCTAGCGGGAGGGGGTGGTGAGCAGTTCTTC. The chain couples TRBV12-3 or TRBV12-4 to TRBJ2-1, with 12 positions matching TRBD2. The V gene end was trimmed by 3 bases and the J gene end by 9 bases; junction bases not matched to a gene: 12. CDR3 size: 17 residues.

The CDR3 loop reads CSALTGGDEQFF. The CDR3 DNA is TGCAGTGCTTTGACCGGGGGTGATGAGCAGTTCTTC. V gene TRBV20-1 combines with J gene TRBJ2-1; weak D call: TRBD2 (6 bases). Trimming left V 5 bases short and J 8 bases short, with 13 bases between. CDR3 length equals 12 residues. The germline V gene encodes CDR1 DFQATT and CDR2 SNEGSKA (reference sequence).

The rearrangement uses TRBV5-5 and TRBJ1-1; D is unclear. Trimming shortened V by 4 bases and J by 1 base, and 11 bases separated the two germline ends. CDR3 length: 14 residues. CDR1 is SGHKS, CDR2 YYEKEE, per germline (reference sequence). CDR3: CASSRLLQNTEAFF. The CDR3 bases are TGTGCCAGCAGCCGATTATTACAGAACACTGAAGCTTTCTTT.

The chain couples TRBV12-3 or TRBV12-4 to TRBJ2-1; 13 bases are a match to TRBD2. Trimming took 6 bases from V and 6 from J; bases not matched to a gene: 8. The CDR3 loop spans 16 amino acids. Here the CDR3 DNA reads TGTGCCAGCAGGTCCGAGACTAGCGGGAGGATCAATGAGCAGTTCTTC. It encodes CASRSETSGRINEQFF.

V gene TRBV20-1 combines with J gene TRBJ2-7; maybe TRBD2 (5 bases). Germline-derived CDR1 and CDR2 are DFQATT and SNEGSKA (reference sequence). Trimming removed 3 bases at V and 3 bases at J, with 9 bases between. The CDR3 runs 12 residues. Here the CDR3 DNA reads TGCAGTGCTAGCGGGGTTGGCTACGAGCAGTACTTC. Protein sequence: CSASGVGYEQYF.

V and J are TRBV7-8 and TRBJ2-7; no definite D call. The length of the CDR3 is 15 residues. Trimming removed 0 bases at V and 0 bases at J, with 9 bases between. CDR1 and CDR2 (germline): SGHVS, FQNEAQ. As DNA, the CDR3 is TGTGCCAGCAGCTTAGCGTACGGCAACTCCTACGAGCAGTACTTC. Translated, it gives CASSLAYGNSYEQYF.

The rearrangement links TRBV2 to TRBJ1-2; no clear D gene. This CDR3 is built from 13 residues. The V gene's germline CDR1 is SNHLY and CDR2 FYNNEI. With 6 bases removed from V and 3 bases from J, the gap between germline ends came to 11 bases. The CDR3 DNA reads TGTGCCAGCAGGGCGGGTGGCGACTATGGCTACACCTTC. This translates into CASRAGGDYGYTF. The whole variable domain, remainder taken from reference TRBV2 and TRBJ1-2, is EPEVTQTPSHQVTQMGQEVILRCVPISNHLYFYWYRQILGQKVEFLVSFYNNEISEKSEIFDDQFSVERPDGSNFTLKIRSTKLEDSAMYFCASRAGGDYGYTFGSGTRLTVV.

In its sample, this clonotype was seen a few times. The rearrangement links TRBV5-1 to TRBJ2-6; 9 nucleotides agree with TRBD1. This CDR3 has 19 amino acids. Germline V gene lookup returns CDR1 SGHRS and CDR2 YFSETQ. After removal of 0 bases from V and 0 bases from J, the junction contained 7 bases not matched to a gene. Written as DNA, the CDR3 is TGCGCCAGCAGCTTGGGAAGGGGACAGGGAAACTCTGGGGCCAACGTCCTGACTTTC. Protein sequence: CASSLGRGQGNSGANVLTF.

The V and J genes are TRBV29-1 and TRBJ1-5; D gene unclear. The germline CDR1 and CDR2 sequences are SQVTM and ANQGSEA. This CDR3 is 14 amino acids long. Deletions cut 4 bases from V and 2 bases from J, with 12 bases between. CDR3 protein: CSVGGPAGNQPQHF. The DNA of the CDR3 is TGCAGCGTTGGAGGGCCGGCCGGCAATCAGCCCCAGCATTTT. Looking up the rest from reference TRBV29-1 and TRBJ1-5 gives the full variable domain: SAVISQKPSRDICQRGTSLTIQCQVDSQVTMMFWYRQQPGQSLTLIATANQGSEATYESGFVIDKFPISRPNLTFSTLTVSNMSPEDSSIYLCSVGGPAGNQPQHFGDGTRLSIL.

The J gene is TRBJ1-1, the V gene TRBV11-2; D gene uncertain. The CDR3 is 12 residues long. Trimming stripped 5 bases from V and 2 bases from J, with 6 bases between. Germline CDR1 and CDR2: SGHAT and FQNNGV. The CDR3 sequence is CASSPKNTEAFF. The CDR3 bases are TGTGCCAGCAGCCCAAAAAACACTGAAGCTTTCTTT.

The chain links TRBV24-1 to TRBJ2-5, with D unresolved. The J call may be in error: the DNA end matches TRBJ2-7 better. Germline CDR1 is KGHDR and CDR2 is SFDVKD. The CDR3 loop spans 11 amino acids. The DNA for the CDR3 is TGTGCCACCAGTGGGGGTGCCGAGCAGTACTTC. Its translation: CATSGGAEQYF.

The genes are TRBV4-1 and TRBJ1-5; possible D gene TRBD1, 5 bases. V was trimmed by 5 bases and J by 1 base, leaving 21 bases between them. This CDR3 spans 18 amino acids. Germline CDR1 and CDR2: MGHRA and YSYEKL. CDR3 DNA: TGCGCCAGCAGCGATATATGGGACGGAAGTAGCAGCAATCAGCCCCAGCATTTT. Encoded protein: CASSDIWDGSSSNQPQHF.

The chain recombines TRBV30 with TRBJ2-1, with D perhaps matching TRBD2 (5 bases). The length of the CDR3 is 14 residues. The germline gives CDR1 GTSNPN, CDR2 SVGIG (reference sequence). V was trimmed by 5 bases and J by 5 bases, leaving 16 bases between them. The CDR3 loop is CAWSRGGGHNEQFF. The CDR3 DNA reads TGTGCCTGGTCCCGGGGTGGCGGACACAATGAGCAGTTCTTC.

This sequence joins TRBV6-4 and TRBJ2-5; a weak D match, TRBD1 (7 bases). From germline, CDR1 is MRHNA and CDR2 SNTAGT. CDR3 size: 13 residues. V was shortened by 6 bases and J by 4 bases, with 12 bases between the two germline ends. CDR3 sequence: CASRRQGGETQYF. CDR3 bases: TGTGCCAGCAGGCGACAGGGAGGAGAGACCCAGTACTTC.

The chain uses TRBV20-1 and TRBJ2-3; D could derive from TRBD1 or TRBD2 (5 bases each). V was clipped by 7 bases and J by 2 bases, with 7 bases between them. Germline V gene data show CDR1 as DFQATT and CDR2 as SNEGSKA (reference sequence). This CDR3 has 11 amino acids. In nucleotides, the CDR3 is TGCAGTGGGGGGTTCACAGATACGCAGTATTTT. Translated, it gives CSGGFTDTQYF.

The chain has TRBV29-1 and TRBJ2-3; the match to TRBD2 covers 12 bases. The V and J ends lost 2 bases and 6 bases, in that order; junction bases with no gene match: 6. CDR1 SQVTM and CDR2 ANQGSEA come from the germline V gene. The CDR3 has 15 amino acids. In nucleotides, the CDR3 is TGCAGCGTTGAATCTAGCGGGAGGGCGGGGGATACGCAGTATTTT. This sequence encodes CSVESSGRAGDTQYF.

The chain links TRBV6-5 to TRBJ1-1; D uncertain. Germline V gene lookup returns CDR1 MNHEY and CDR2 SVGAGI. This CDR3 comprises 13 residues. V shed 6 bases and J shed 3 bases, with 11 bases lying between them. This CDR3 reads CASSRAADTEAFF. DNA of the CDR3: TGTGCCAGCAGCCGGGCTGCGGACACTGAAGCTTTCTTT.

The rearrangement joins TRBV30 to TRBJ2-1; TRBD1 agrees at 9 bases. CDR3 length: 13 residues. CDR1 and CDR2 from the germline V gene are GTSNPN and SVGIG (reference sequence). J gave up 4 bases and V 7 bases, and 5 bases lay outside the gene matches. The CDR3 DNA follows: TGTGCCTACCTGGACAGGGGATACAATGAGCAGTTCTTC. Translated, it gives CAYLDRGYNEQFF.

This clonotype was counted only a few times. This sequence joins TRBV6-6 and TRBJ2-3; tentatively, D is TRBD2 (5 bases). V dropped 7 bases and J dropped 5 bases, with 10 bases sitting between them. This CDR3 has 12 amino acids. From germline, CDR1 is MNHNY and CDR2 SVGAGI (reference sequence). CDR3 bases: TGTGCCAGCAATCCTAGCCGAGATACGCAGTATTTT. This sequence encodes CASNPSRDTQYF.

The V call is TRBV6-6, the J call TRBJ2-7; D is undetermined. The length of the CDR3 is 12 residues. V lost 5 bases, J lost 2 bases, and 7 bases lay in between. CDR1 and CDR2 (germline): MNHNY, SVGAGI (reference sequence). CDR3 protein: CASSRRAYEQYF. The CDR3 DNA follows: TGTGCCAGCAGTCGCCGGGCCTACGAGCAGTACTTC.

This clonotype was observed a handful of times. The chain has TRBV7-7 and TRBJ2-3; 7 bases line up with TRBD2. Germline assignment: CDR1 SSHAT and CDR2 FNYEAQ (reference sequence). V dropped 5 bases and J dropped 4; count of bases not matched to a gene: 9. This CDR3 spans 15 amino acids. Written as DNA, the CDR3 is TGTGCCAGCAGCGCAACCGGGACTACGGCAGATACGCAGTATTTT. Its protein product is CASSATGTTADTQYF.

The chain uses TRBV5-1 and TRBJ2-1, with TRBD1 identical over 9 bases. The CDR3 loop spans 15 amino acids. Germline-derived CDR1 and CDR2 are SGHRS and YFSETQ. J lost 4 bases, V lost 3 bases, and 5 bases had no gene match. This CDR3 reads CASSWTGQGYNEQFF. CDR3 DNA sequence: TGCGCCAGCAGCTGGACGGGACAGGGATACAATGAGCAGTTCTTC.